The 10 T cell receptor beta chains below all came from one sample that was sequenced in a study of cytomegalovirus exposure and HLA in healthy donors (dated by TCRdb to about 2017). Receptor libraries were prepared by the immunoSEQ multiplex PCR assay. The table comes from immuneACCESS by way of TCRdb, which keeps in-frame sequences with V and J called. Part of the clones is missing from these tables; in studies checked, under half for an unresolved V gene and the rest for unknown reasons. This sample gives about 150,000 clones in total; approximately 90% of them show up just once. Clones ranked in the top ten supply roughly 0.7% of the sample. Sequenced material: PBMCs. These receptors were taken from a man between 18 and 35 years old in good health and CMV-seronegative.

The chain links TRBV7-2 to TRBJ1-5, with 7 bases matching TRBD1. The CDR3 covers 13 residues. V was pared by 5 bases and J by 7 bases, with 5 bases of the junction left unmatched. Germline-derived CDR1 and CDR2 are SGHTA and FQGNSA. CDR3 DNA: TGTGCCAGCAGCGTAAGGGGGCAACAGCCCCAGCATTTT. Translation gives CASSVRGQQPQHF.

CDR3: CASSAPGGASGANVLTF. CDR3 nucleotide sequence: TGTGCCAGCAGCGCCCCGGGGGGCGCCTCTGGGGCCAACGTCCTGACTTTC. The V and J genes are TRBV9 and TRBJ2-6; possibly TRBD2 for D (7 bases). The CDR3 extends over 17 amino acids. Looked up from germline, CDR1 is SGDLS and CDR2 is YYNGEE. With 3 bases removed from V and 0 bases from J, the gap between germline ends came to 13 bases.

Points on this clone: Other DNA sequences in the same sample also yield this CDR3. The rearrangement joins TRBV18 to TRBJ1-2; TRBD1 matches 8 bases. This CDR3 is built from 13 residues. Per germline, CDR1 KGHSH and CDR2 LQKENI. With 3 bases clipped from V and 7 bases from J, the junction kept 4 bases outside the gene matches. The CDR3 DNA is TGTGCCAGCTCACCTGGACAGGGACCTGGCTACACCTTC. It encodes CASSPGQGPGYTF.

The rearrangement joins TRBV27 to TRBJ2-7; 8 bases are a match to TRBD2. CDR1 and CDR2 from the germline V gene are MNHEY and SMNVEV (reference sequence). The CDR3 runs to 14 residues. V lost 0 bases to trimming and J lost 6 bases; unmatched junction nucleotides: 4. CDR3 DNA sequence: TGTGCCAGCAGTTTATCATCGGGGGGGGGCGAGCAGTACGTC. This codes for CASSLSSGGGEQYV.

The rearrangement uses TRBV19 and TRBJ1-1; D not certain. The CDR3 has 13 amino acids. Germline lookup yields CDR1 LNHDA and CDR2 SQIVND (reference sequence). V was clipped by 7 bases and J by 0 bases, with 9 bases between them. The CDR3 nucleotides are TGTGCCAGTAAAAGGAGGATGAACACTGAAGCTTTCTTT. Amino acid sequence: CASKRRMNTEAFF.

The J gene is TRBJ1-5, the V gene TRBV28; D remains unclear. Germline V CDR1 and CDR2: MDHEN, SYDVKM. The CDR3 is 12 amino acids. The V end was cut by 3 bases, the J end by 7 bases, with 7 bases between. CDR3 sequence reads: CASSFGRQPQHF. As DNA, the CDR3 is TGTGCCAGCAGTTTTGGGCGACAGCCCCAGCATTTT.

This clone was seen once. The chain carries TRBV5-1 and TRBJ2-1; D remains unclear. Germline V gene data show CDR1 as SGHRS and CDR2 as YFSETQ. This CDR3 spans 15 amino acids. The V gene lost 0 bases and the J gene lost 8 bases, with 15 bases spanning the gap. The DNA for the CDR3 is TGCGCCAGCAGCTTGGCGGGTCTCGGCGCCCATGAGCAGTTCTTC. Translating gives CASSLAGLGAHEQFF.

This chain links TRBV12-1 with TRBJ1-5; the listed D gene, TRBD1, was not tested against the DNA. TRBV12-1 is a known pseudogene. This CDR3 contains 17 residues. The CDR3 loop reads CASSFGQRLYSNQPQHF. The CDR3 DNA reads TGTGCCAGCAGCTTCGGACAGCGCTTGTATAGCAATCAGCCCCAGCATTTT.

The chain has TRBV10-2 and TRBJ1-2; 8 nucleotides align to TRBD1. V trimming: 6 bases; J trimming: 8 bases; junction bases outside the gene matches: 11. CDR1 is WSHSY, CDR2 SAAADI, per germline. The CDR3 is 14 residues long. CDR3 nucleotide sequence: TGCGCCAGCAGCTTACAGGGGGTAGCTGGAGGCTACACCTTC. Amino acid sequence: CASSLQGVAGGYTF.

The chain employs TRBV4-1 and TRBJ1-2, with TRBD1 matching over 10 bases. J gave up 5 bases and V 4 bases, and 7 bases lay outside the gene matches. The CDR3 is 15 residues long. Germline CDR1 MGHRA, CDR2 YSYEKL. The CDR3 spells CASSLPGQGIYGYTF. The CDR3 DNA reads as TGCGCCAGCAGCCTTCCGGGACAGGGGATATATGGCTACACCTTC.